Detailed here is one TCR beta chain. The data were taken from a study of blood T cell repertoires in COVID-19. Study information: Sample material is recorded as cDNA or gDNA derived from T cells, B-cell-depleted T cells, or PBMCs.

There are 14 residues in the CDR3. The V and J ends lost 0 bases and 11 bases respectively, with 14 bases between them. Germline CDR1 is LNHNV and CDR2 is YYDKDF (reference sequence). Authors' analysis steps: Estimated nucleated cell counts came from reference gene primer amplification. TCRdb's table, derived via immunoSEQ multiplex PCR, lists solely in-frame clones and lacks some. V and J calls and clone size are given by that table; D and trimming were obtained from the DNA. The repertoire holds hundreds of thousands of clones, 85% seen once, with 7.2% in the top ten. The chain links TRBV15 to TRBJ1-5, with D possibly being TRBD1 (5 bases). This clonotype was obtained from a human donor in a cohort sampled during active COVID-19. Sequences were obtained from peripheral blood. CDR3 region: CATSRDRAGIAQHF. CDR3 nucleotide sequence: TGTGCCACCAGCAGAGATAGGGCAGGGATAGCCCAGCATTTT.